This T cell receptor (beta chain) came from a study of a mutant IDH1 vaccine in newly diagnosed glioma. Overall study: The start of vaccination came 4-6 weeks after radiotherapy alone, or with temozolomide cycles. Patients previously underwent radiotherapy, temozolomide, or both, and most underwent both.

A word on this clone: What it binds is unknown.

The time point here: week 11, during vaccination. Each dose of the vaccine consisted of 300 ug of mutant IDH1 20-mer peptide, with topical imiquimod. Profiling relied on immunoSEQ multiplex PCR, and the TCRdb table lists in-frame clones only, not all of them. The repertoire consists of roughly 110,000 clones, with 85% to 90% occurring once and the leading ten covering 0.6% to 0.7%. The sequence derives from a woman between 50 and 59 years old with glioma. Sequenced material: PBMCs, taken from a glioma patient whose treatment included an IDH1 peptide vaccine.

CDR3 residues: CASSLAWTTKYNEQFF. CDR3 bases: TGTGCCAGCAGCTTAGCTTGGACAACAAAGTACAATGAGCAGTTCTTC. The rearrangement joins TRBV7-9 to TRBJ2-1; maybe TRBD1 (5 bases). The V end lost 0 bases, the J end lost 4 bases, and 13 bases lay between the germline ends. This CDR3 has 16 amino acids. CDR1 and CDR2 from the germline V gene are SEHNR and FQNEAQ (reference sequence).